The entry below describes one T cell receptor (beta chain). The protocol was immunoSEQ multiplex PCR, while the TCRdb copy is restricted to in-frame clones and leaves out a portion. Of approximately 21,000 clones in the sample, roughly four fifths were seen once. J gave up 5 bases and V 3 bases, and 8 bases lay outside the gene matches. The CDR3 totals 17 residues. From germline, CDR1 is SGHRS and CDR2 YFSETQ. These data belong to a study of sequential checkpoint blockade in melanoma. The treatment denotes: randomized to nivolumab then ipilimumab (arm A) or the reverse (arm B). The clonotype originates from a human donor with melanoma. The genes are TRBV5-1 and TRBJ2-2, with 12 nucleotides matching TRBD1. The sample consisted of CD8+ T cells sorted from blood (inferred from file names), taken from a patient given nivolumab and ipilimumab in sequence. CDR3 nucleotides: TGCGCCAGCAGCTCCCGGGACAGGGGGCAAAGGACCGGGGAGCTGTTTTTT. Residues: CASSSRDRGQRTGELFF.